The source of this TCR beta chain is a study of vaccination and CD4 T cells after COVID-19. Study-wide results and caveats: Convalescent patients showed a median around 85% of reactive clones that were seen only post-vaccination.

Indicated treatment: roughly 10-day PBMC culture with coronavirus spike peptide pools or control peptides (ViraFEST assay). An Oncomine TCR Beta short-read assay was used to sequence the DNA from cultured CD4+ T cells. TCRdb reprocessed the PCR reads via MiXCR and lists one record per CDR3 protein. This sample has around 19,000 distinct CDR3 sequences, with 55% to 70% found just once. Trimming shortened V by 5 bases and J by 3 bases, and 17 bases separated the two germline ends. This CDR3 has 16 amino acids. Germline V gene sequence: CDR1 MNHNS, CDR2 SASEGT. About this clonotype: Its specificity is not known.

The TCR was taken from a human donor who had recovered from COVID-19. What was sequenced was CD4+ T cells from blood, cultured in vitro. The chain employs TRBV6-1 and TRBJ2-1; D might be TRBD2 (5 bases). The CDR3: CASSLLWTGDYNEQFF. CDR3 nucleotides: TGTGCCAGCAGTCTTCTCTGGACTGGGGACTACAATGAGCAGTTCTTC.